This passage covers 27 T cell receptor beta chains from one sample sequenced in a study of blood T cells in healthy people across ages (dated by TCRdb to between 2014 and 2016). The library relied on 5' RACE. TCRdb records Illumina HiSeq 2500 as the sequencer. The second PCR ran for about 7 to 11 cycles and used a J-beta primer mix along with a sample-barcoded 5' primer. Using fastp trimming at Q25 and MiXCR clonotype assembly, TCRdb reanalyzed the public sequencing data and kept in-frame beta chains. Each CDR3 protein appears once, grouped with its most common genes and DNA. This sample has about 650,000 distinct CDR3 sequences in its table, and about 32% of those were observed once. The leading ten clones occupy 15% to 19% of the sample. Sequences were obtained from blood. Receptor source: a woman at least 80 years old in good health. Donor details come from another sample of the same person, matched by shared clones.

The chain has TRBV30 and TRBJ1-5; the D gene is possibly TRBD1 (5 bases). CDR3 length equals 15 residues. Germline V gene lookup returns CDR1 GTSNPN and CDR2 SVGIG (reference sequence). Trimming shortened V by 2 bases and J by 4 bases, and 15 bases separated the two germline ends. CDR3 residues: CAWSRRGSGNQPQHF. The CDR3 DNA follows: TGTGCCTGGAGTCGTCGGGGGTCGGGGAATCAGCCCCAGCATTTT.

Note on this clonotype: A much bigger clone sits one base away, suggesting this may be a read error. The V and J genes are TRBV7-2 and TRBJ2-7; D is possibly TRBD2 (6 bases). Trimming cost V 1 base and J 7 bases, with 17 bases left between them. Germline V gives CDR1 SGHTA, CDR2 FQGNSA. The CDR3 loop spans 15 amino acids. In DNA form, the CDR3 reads TGTGCCAGCAGCTTAGACGGGGGTTACTACAATGAGCAGTACTTC. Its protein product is CASSLDGGYYNEQYF.

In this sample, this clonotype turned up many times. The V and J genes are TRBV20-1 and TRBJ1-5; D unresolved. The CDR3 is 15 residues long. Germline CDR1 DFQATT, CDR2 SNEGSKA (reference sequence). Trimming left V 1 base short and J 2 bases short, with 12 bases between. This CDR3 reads CSARARLAGNQPQHF. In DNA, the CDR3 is TGCAGTGCTAGAGCCCGGCTGGCGGGCAATCAGCCCCAGCATTTT.

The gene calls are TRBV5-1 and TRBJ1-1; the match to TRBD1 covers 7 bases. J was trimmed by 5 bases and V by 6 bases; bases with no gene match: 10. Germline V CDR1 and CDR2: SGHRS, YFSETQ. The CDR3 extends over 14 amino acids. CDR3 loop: CASNVDRVETEAFF. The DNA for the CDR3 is TGCGCCAGCAACGTCGACAGGGTGGAGACTGAAGCTTTCTTT.

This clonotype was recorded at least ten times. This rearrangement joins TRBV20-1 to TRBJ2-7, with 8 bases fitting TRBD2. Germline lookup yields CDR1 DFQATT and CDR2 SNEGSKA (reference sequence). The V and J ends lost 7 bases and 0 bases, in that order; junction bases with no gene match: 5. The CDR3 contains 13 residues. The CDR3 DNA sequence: TGCAGTGTTGGCGGGGGGCCCTCCTACGAGCAGTACTTC. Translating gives CSVGGGPSYEQYF.

The CDR3 sequence is CASSPRGAVKTQYF. The CDR3 region has the DNA TGTGCCAGCAGCCCCCGGGGGGCGGTTAAGACCCAGTACTTC. This chain joins TRBV7-9 and TRBJ2-5, with D perhaps matching TRBD2 (7 bases). The V end was cut by 5 bases, the J end by 6 bases, with 16 bases between. The germline V gene encodes CDR1 SEHNR and CDR2 FQNEAQ (reference sequence). The CDR3 runs 14 residues.

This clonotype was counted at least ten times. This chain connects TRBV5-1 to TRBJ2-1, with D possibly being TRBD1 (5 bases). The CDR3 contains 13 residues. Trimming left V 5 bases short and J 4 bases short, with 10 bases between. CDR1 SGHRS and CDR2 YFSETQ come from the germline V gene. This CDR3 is CASRLRGYNEQFF. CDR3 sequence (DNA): TGCGCCAGCAGGCTAAGGGGATACAATGAGCAGTTCTTC.

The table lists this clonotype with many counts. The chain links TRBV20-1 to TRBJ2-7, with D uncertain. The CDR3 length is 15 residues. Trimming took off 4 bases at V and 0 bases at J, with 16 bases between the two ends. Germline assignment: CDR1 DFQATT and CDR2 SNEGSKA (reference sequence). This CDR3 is CSANPSEGYSYEQYF. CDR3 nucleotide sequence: TGCAGTGCTAACCCCTCGGAAGGGTACTCCTACGAGCAGTACTTC.

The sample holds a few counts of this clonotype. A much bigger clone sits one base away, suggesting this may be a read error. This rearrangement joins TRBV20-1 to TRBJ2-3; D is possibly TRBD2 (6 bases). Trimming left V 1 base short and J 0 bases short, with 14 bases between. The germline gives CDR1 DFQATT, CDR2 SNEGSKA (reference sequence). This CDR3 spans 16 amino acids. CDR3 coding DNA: TGCAGTGCTAGAGTCATCCGGGGGAGGAGCACAGATACGCAGTATTTT. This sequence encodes CSARVIRGRSTDTQYF.

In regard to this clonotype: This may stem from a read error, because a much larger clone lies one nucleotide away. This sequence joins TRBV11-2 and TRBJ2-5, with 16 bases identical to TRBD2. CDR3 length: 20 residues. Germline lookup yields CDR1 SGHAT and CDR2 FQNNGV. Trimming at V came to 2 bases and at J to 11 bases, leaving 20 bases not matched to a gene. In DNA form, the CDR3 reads TGTGCCAGCAGCTTACGGTCTTCGGGACTAGCGGGGGGGATTTACAATGAGCAGTACTTC. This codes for CASSLRSSGLAGGIYNEQYF.

CDR3 nucleotide sequence: TGTGCCAGCAGGAAGACAGATCCCGGGGAGCTGTTTTTT. Translating it yields CASRKTDPGELFF. The chain carries TRBV12-3 or TRBV12-4 and TRBJ2-2; D is perhaps TRBD1 (5 bases). This CDR3 has 13 amino acids. The V gene lost 6 bases and the J gene lost 6 bases, with 11 bases spanning the gap.

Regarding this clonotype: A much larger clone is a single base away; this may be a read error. CDR3 region: CVVTGSSYNSPLHF. The CDR3 DNA follows: TGTGTCGTTACAGGGAGCTCCTATAATTCACCCCTCCACTTT. The chain joins TRBV7-9 to TRBJ1-6, with a possible D match to TRBD1 (6 bases). Germline CDR1 and CDR2: SEHNR and FQNEAQ (reference sequence). The CDR3 sequence is 14 residues long.

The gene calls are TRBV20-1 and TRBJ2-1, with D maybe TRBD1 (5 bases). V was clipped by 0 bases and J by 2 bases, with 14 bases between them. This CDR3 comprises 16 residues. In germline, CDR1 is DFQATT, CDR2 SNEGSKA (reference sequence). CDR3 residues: CSARDPSRDPYNEQFF. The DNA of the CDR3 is TGCAGTGCTAGAGATCCCTCCAGGGATCCCTACAATGAGCAGTTCTTC.

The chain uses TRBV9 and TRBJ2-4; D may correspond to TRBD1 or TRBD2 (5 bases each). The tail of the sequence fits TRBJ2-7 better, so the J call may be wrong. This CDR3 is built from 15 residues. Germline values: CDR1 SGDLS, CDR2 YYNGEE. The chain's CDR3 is CASSVGDANPYEQYF. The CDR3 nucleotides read TGTGCCAGCAGCGTAGGGGACGCCAATCCCTACGAGCAGTACTTC.

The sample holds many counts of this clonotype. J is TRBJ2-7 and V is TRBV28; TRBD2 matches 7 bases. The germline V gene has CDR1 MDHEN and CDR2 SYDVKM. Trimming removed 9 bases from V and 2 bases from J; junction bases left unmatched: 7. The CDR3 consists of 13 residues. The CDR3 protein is CASLGGTTYEQYF. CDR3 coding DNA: TGTGCCAGTTTGGGGGGGACCACCTACGAGCAGTACTTC. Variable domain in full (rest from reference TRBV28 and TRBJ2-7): DVKVTQSSRYLVKRTGEKVFLECVQDMDHENMFWYRQDPGLGLRLIYFSYDVKMKEKGDIPEGYSVSREKKERFSLILESASTNQTSMYLCASLGGTTYEQYFGPGTRLTVT.

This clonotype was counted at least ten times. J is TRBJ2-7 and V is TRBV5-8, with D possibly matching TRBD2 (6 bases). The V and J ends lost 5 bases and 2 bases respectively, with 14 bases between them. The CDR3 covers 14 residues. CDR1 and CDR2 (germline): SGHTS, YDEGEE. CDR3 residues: CASRQPGLPYEQYF. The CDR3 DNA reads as TGTGCCAGCAGGCAACCGGGACTCCCCTACGAGCAGTACTTC.

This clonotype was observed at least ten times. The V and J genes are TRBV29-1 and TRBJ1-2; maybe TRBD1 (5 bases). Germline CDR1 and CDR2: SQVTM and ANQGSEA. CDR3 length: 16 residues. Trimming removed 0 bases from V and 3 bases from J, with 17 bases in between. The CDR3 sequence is CSVEDEVAGRDYGYTF. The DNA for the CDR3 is TGCAGCGTTGAAGACGAGGTCGCAGGGCGGGACTATGGCTACACCTTC. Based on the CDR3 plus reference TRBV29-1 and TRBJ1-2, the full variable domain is SAVISQKPSRDICQRGTSLTIQCQVDSQVTMMFWYRQQPGQSLTLIATANQGSEATYESGFVIDKFPISRPNLTFSTLTVSNMSPEDSSIYLCSVEDEVAGRDYGYTFGSGTRLTVV.

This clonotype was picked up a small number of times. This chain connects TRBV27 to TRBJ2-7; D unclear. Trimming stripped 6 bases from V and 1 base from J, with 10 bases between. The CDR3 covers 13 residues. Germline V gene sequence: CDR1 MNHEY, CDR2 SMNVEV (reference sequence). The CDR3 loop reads CASSPSVSYEQYF. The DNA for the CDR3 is TGTGCCAGCAGCCCCTCCGTATCCTACGAGCAGTACTTC.

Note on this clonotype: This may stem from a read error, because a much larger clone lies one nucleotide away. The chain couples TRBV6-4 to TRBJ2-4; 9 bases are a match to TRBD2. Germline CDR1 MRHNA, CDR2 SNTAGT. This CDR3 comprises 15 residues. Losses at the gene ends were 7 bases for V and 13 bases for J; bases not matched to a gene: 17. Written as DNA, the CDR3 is TGTGCCAGCAAACCTTATGCGGGGGGGCCCAATGAGCAGTACTTC. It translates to CASKPYAGGPNEQYF.

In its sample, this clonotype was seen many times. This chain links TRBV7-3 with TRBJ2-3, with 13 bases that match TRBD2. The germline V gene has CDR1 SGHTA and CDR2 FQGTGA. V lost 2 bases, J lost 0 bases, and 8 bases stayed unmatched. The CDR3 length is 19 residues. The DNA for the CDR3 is TGTGCCAGCAGCTTATCGCGACTAGCGGGGGGTAACAGCACAGATACGCAGTATTTT. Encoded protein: CASSLSRLAGGNSTDTQYF.

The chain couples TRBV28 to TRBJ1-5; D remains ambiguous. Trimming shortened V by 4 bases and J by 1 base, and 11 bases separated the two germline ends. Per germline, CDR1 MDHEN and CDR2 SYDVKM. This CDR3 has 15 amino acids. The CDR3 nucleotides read TGTGCCAGCAGTTCGTTCCAGATCAGCAATCAGCCCCAGCATTTT. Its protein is CASSSFQISNQPQHF.

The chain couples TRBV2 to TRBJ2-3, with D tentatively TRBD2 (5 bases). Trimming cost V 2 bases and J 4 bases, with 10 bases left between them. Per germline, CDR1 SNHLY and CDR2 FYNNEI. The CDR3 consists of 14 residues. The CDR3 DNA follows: TGTGCCAGCAGTGAAACCCTAGCAGCAGATACGCAGTATTTT. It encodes CASSETLAADTQYF.

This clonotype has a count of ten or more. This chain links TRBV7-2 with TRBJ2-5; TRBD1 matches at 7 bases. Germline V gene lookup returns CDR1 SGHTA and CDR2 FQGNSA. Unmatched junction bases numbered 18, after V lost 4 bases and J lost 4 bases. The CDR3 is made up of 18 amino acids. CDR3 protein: CASSSNRHQGVRAETQYF. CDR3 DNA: TGTGCCAGCAGCTCTAACCGACATCAGGGGGTTCGGGCAGAGACCCAGTACTTC. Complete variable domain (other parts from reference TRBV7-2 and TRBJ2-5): GAGVSQSPSNKVTEKGKDVELRCDPISGHTALYWYRQSLGQGLEFLIYFQGNSAPDKSGLPSDRFSAERTGGSVSTLTIQRTQQEDSAVYLCASSSNRHQGVRAETQYFGPGTRLLVL.

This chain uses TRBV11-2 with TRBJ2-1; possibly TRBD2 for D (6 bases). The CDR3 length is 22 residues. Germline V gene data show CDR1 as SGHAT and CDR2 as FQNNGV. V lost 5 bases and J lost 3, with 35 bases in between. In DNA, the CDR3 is TGTGCCAGCAGCAACATGCCCCTTGGCGGGACCTCCCGAACTCGGTACTACAATGAGCAGTTCTTC. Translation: CASSNMPLGGTSRTRYYNEQFF. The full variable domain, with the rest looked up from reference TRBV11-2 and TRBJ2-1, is EAGVAQSPRYKIIEKRQSVAFWCNPISGHATLYWYQQILGQGPKLLIQFQNNGVVDDSQLPKDRFSAERLKGVDSTLKIQPAKLEDSAVYLCASSNMPLGGTSRTRYYNEQFFGPGTRLTVL.

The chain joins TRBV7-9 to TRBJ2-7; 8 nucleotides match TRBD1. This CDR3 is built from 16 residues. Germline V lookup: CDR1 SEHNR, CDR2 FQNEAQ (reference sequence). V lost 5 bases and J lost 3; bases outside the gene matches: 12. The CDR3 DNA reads TGTGCCAGCAGCGTATGGGTGGGGGACAGGAGCTACGAGCAGTACTTC. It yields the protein CASSVWVGDRSYEQYF.

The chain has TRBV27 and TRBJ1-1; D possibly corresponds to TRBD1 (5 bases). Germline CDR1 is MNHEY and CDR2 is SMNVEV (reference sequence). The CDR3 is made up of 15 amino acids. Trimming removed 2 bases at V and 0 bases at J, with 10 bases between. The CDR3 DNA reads TGTGCCAGCAGTTTACTAGGGACGGTGAACACTGAAGCTTTCTTT. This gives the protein CASSLLGTVNTEAFF.

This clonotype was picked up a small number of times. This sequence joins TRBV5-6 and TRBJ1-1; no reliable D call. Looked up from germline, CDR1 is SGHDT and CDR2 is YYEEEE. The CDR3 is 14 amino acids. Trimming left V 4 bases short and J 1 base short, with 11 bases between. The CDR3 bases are TGTGCCAGCAGCCCGCGCATGGGGAACACTGAAGCTTTCTTT. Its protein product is CASSPRMGNTEAFF.